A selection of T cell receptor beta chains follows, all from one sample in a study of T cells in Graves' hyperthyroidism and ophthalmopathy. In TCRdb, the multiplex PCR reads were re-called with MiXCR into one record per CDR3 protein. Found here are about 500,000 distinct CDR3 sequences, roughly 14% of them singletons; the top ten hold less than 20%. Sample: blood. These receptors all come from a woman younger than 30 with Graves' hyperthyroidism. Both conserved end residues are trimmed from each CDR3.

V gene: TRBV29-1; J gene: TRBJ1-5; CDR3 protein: RVGGGEGQPQH
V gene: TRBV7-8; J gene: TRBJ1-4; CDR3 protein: ASSLQSLTVNEKLF
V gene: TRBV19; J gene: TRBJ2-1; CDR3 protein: ASNVARGKNEQF
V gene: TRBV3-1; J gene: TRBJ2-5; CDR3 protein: ASSQVGPDETQY
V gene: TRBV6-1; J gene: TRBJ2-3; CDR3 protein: AIKPTRGQGMRDTQY
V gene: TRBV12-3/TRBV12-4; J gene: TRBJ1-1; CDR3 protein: ASSQQNLEEAF
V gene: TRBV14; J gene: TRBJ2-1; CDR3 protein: ASRGTSGGYNEQF
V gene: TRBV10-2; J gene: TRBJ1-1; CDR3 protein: ASGGHTEAF
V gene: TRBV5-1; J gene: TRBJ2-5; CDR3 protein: ASSLIQGYFRETQY
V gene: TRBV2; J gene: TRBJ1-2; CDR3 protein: ASSEGGDANYGYT
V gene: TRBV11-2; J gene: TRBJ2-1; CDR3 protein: ASTSRASGSRYEQF
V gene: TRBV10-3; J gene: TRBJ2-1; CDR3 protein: AIRSPLGGEQF
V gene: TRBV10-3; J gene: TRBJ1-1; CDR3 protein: AISGTGTSGQEAF
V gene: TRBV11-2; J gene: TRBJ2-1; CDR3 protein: ASSFAGSSYNEQF
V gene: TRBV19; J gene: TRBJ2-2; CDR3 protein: ASSLRLVGTGELF
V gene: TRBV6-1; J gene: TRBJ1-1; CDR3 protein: ACTGAGEAF
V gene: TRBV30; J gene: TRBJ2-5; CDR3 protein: AWSRQGETQY
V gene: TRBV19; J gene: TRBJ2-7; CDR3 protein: ASTHKDRGTYEQY
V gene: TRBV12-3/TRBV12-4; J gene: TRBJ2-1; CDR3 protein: ASRTSGRAPSNEQF
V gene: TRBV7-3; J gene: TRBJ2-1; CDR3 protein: ASSLPGQAHEQF
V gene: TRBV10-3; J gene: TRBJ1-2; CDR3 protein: AIRRSEQDYGYT
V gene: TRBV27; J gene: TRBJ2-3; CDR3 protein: ASSRPGLASVGTQY
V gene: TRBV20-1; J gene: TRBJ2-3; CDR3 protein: SVRGSTDTQY
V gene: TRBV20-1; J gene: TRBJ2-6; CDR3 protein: SARWDIGSGANVLT
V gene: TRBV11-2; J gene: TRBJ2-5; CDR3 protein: ASSLVTRGLRGGETQY
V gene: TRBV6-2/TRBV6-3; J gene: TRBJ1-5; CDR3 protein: ASSSLARSYQPQH